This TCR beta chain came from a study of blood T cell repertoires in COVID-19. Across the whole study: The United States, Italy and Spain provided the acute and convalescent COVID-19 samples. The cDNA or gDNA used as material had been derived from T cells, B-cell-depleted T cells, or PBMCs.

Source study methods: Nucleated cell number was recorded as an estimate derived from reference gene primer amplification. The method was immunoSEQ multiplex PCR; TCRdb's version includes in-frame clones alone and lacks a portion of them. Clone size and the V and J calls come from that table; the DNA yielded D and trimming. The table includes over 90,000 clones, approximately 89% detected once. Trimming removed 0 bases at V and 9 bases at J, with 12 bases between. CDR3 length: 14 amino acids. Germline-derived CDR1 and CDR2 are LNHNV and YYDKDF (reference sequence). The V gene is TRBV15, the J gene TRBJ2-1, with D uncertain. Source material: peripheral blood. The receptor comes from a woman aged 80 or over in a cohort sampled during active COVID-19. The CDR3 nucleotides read TGTGCCACCAGCAGAGATCGAGCGAACGGTGAGCAGTTCTTC. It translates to CATSRDRANGEQFF. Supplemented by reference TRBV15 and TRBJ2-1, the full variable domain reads DAMVIQNPRYQVTQFGKPVTLSCSQTLNHNVMYWYQQKSSQAPKLLFHYYDKDFNNEADTPDNFQSRRPNTSFCFLDIRSPGLGDTAMYLCATSRDRANGEQFFGPGTRLTVL.